The entry that follows covers one T cell receptor beta chain sequence. It was during active infection that Seattle patients were enrolled and then longitudinally followed. Study processing details: Reference gene primer amplification gave nucleated cell count estimates. This table comes from immunoSEQ multiplex PCR, and its TCRdb copy is limited to in-frame clones, with some not included. The V and J calls and the clone size are those of that table, but D and trimming were determined from the DNA. The table has about 230,000 clones, around 86% seen once. The record originates from a study of blood T cell repertoires in COVID-19. Study-wide context: Donors in the United States, Italy and Spain gave samples during acute or convalescent COVID-19. The analysed material was cDNA or gDNA that came from T cells, B-cell-depleted T cells, or PBMCs.

CDR1 and CDR2 (germline): SEHNR, FQNEAQ (reference sequence). The CDR3 is 14 residues long. V gave up 5 bases and J gave up 3 bases, with 12 bases separating them. This sequence originates from a man between 50 and 59 years old with COVID-19, enrolled during active disease. The sequencing sample was made of peripheral blood. V and J are TRBV7-9 and TRBJ2-3; tentative D call: TRBD1 (6 bases). CDR3 DNA sequence: TGTGCCAGCAGCCGGAGGACAGTGACAGATACGCAGTATTTT. Translating gives CASSRRTVTDTQYF.